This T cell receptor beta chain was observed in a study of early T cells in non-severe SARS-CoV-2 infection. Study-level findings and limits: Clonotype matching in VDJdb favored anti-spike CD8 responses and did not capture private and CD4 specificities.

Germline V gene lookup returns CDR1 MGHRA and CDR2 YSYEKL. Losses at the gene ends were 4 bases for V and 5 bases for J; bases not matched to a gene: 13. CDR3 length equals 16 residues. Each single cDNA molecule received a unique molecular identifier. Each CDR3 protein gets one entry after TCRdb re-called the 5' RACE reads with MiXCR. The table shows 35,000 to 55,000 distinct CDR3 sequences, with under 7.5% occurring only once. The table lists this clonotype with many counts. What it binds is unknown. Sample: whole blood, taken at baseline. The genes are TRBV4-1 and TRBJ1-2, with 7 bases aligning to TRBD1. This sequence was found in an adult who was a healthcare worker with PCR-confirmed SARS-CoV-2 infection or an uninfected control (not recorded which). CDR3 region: CASSPLGGQSLYGYTF. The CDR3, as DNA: TGCGCCAGCAGCCCCCTAGGGGGACAGTCTCTTTATGGCTACACCTTC.